The sequence of this TCR beta chain was determined in a study of cytomegalovirus exposure and HLA in healthy donors. The sample holds a few counts of this clone. Its antigen is not identified. Findings and limits, study-wide: Association of approximately 16,000 TCR beta sequences with HLA alleles was found at 0.05 false discovery rate in a later analysis. Within the data, a cluster of highly shared sequence variants was likely a sequencing artifact.

Use of 60 Vbeta and 13 Jbeta primers characterized the PCR. Sequenced by immunoSEQ multiplex PCR; TCRdb stores in-frame clones only, minus some. This table holds nearly 65,000 clones, 73% found once. Sequencing was carried out using PBMCs. The clonotype originates from a man aged 45-65 years in good health and CMV-seronegative.

Here the CDR3 DNA reads TGTGCCAGCAAGGGACAGACGATCTCTGGAAACACCATATATTTT. Translation: CASKGQTISGNTIYF. The J gene is TRBJ1-3, the V gene TRBV11-2, with 7 bases aligning to TRBD1. The CDR3 is made up of 15 amino acids. The germline V gene encodes CDR1 SGHAT and CDR2 FQNNGV. Trimming removed 7 bases from V and 0 bases from J; junction bases left unmatched: 6.